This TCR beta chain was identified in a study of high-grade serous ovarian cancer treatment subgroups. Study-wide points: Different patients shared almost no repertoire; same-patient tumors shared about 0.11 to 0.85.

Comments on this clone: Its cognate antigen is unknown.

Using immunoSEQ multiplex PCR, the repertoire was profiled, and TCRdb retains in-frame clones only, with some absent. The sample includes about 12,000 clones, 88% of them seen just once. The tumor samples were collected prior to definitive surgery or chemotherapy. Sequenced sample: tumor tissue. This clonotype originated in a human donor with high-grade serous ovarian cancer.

CDR3 nucleotides: TGTGCCAGCCAGAACAGCCCTAGACACACTGAAGCTTTCTTT. It is translated as CASQNSPRHTEAFF. This chain connects TRBV27 to TRBJ1-1; D ambiguous. The CDR3 is 14 residues long. The V gene's germline CDR1 is MNHEY and CDR2 SMNVEV (reference sequence). V was trimmed by 8 bases and J by 3 bases, leaving 16 bases between them.